Each of the 13 T cell receptor beta chains below was sequenced from the same sample in a study of cytomegalovirus exposure and HLA in healthy donors. TCRdb's table, derived via immunoSEQ multiplex PCR, lists solely in-frame clones and lacks some. There are more than 95,000 clones in the sample; around 94% occur only once, and 1% to 1.5% lies in the top ten. Sequencing input: PBMCs. All receptors come from a woman aged 18-29 years in good health and CMV-seronegative.

This sequence joins TRBV6-4 and TRBJ2-7; TRBD1 is a possible D gene (5 bases). Germline-derived CDR1 and CDR2 are MRHNA and SNTAGT. V was pared by 2 bases and J by 0 bases, with 17 bases between. This CDR3 is 17 amino acids long. The CDR3 region is CASSDPINQGSSYEQYF. The CDR3 DNA follows: TGTGCCAGCAGTGACCCTATCAATCAGGGTAGCTCCTACGAGCAGTACTTC.

The chain combines TRBV13 with TRBJ2-7, with 11 bases lining up with TRBD1. The CDR3 extends over 15 amino acids. J was trimmed by 7 bases and V by 1 base; bases with no gene match: 6. The germline gives CDR1 PRHDT, CDR2 FYEKMQ (reference sequence). The CDR3 spells CASSLADRGLREQYF. The CDR3 DNA reads as TGTGCCAGCAGCTTAGCGGACAGGGGGCTAAGGGAGCAGTACTTC.

The V gene is TRBV7-9, the J gene TRBJ1-1, with 11 bases identical to TRBD1. The trim removed 5 bases at V and 3 bases at J, leaving 2 bases unmatched. The CDR3 length is 14 residues. From germline, CDR1 is SEHNR and CDR2 FQNEAQ (reference sequence). The CDR3 DNA is TGTGCCAGCAGCGTGGGACAGGGGGACACTGAAGCTTTCTTT. It is translated as CASSVGQGDTEAFF.

The V call is TRBV2, the J call TRBJ2-3; D might be TRBD1 (6 bases). CDR1 is SNHLY and CDR2 is FYNNEI in the germline V gene. Trimming took off 2 bases at V and 4 bases at J, with 10 bases between the two ends. The CDR3 has 14 residues. The CDR3 DNA sequence: TGTGCCAGCAGTGAAACAGGACAGCCAGATACGCAGTATTTT. It codes for CASSETGQPDTQYF.

The chain employs TRBV6-1 and TRBJ2-1; TRBD1 might be the D (7 bases). Trimming removed 5 bases from V and 8 bases from J, with 10 bases in between. The germline gives CDR1 MNHNS, CDR2 SASEGT. This CDR3 is built from 12 residues. The CDR3 loop is CASSQGGDEQFF. The DNA for the CDR3 is TGTGCCAGCAGTCAGGGGGGCGATGAGCAGTTCTTC.

The rearrangement links TRBV6-1 to TRBJ2-6; D gene ambiguous. This CDR3 is 17 amino acids long. Trimming took off 0 bases at V and 1 base at J, with 10 bases between the two ends. Germline loops: CDR1 MNHNS, CDR2 SASEGT. Here the CDR3 DNA reads TGTGCCAGCAGTGAAGCGATGGCCGTTTCTGGGGCCAACGTCCTGACTTTC. Its translation: CASSEAMAVSGANVLTF.

This clone was detected once. The rearrangement links TRBV30 to TRBJ1-5; D unresolved. In germline, CDR1 is GTSNPN, CDR2 SVGIG (reference sequence). V was pared by 5 bases and J by 3 bases, with 8 bases between. The CDR3 runs to 12 residues. CDR3 residues: CAWDSNNQPQHF. DNA for the CDR3: TGTGCCTGGGATAGTAACAATCAGCCCCAGCATTTT.

This sequence joins TRBV11-1 and TRBJ2-3; 12 bases agree with TRBD2. The V and J ends lost 5 bases and 3 bases, in that order; junction bases with no gene match: 6. The CDR3 runs to 16 residues. The germline gives CDR1 SGHAT, CDR2 FQDESV (reference sequence). CDR3 DNA: TGTGCCAGCAGCGCCCCCCTAGCGGGAGGGACAGATACGCAGTATTTT. Translation: CASSAPLAGGTDTQYF.

This clone was seen once. The DNA of the CDR3 is TGTGCCAGCTCACCTTCAAGCGGGAGTGGGGAGACCCAGTACTTC. Amino acid sequence: CASSPSSGSGETQYF. The chain employs TRBV18 and TRBJ2-5, with 8 bases matching TRBD2. Germline-derived CDR1 and CDR2 are KGHSH and LQKENI. This CDR3 contains 15 residues. Trimming cost V 3 bases and J 5 bases; bases outside gene matches: 8.

The gene calls are TRBV2 and TRBJ1-1; the match to TRBD1 covers 8 bases. Trimming removed 5 bases from V and 4 bases from J; junction bases left unmatched: 12. The length of the CDR3 is 16 residues. The germline V gene has CDR1 SNHLY and CDR2 FYNNEI. This CDR3 reads CASSPGTGFRGTEAFF. CDR3 DNA: TGTGCCAGCAGTCCCGGGACAGGCTTTCGGGGCACTGAAGCTTTCTTT.

J is TRBJ1-1 and V is TRBV11-2; the D is unclear. The germline CDR1 and CDR2 sequences are SGHAT and FQNNGV. V was trimmed by 1 base and J by 4 bases, leaving 10 bases between them. This CDR3 comprises 14 residues. Written as DNA, the CDR3 is TGTGCCAGCAGCTTAGCGGGGTCGGGCACTGAAGCTTTCTTT. Protein product: CASSLAGSGTEAFF.

The chain carries TRBV28 and TRBJ1-1, with D possibly matching TRBD1 (6 bases). V gave up 5 bases and J gave up 3 bases, with 19 bases separating them. The CDR3 spans 16 residues. In germline, CDR1 is MDHEN, CDR2 SYDVKM. The CDR3 nucleotides read TGTGCCAGCAGTCTCCGGCCTAGGGGGTGGGACACTGAAGCTTTCTTT. Amino acids: CASSLRPRGWDTEAFF.

This chain uses TRBV7-9 with TRBJ2-7; 8 bases fit TRBD1. CDR3 length equals 17 residues. Unmatched junction bases numbered 14, after V lost 3 bases and J lost 4 bases. Germline CDR1 SEHNR, CDR2 FQNEAQ (reference sequence). The CDR3 sequence is CASSLGMTGESVYEQYF. The CDR3 DNA follows: TGTGCCAGCAGCTTGGGAATGACAGGGGAGTCGGTATACGAGCAGTACTTC.